Each of the 8 T cell receptor beta chains below was sequenced from the same sample in a study of cytomegalovirus exposure and HLA in healthy donors. Amplification used 60 Vbeta primers and 13 Jbeta primers. The data were produced by immunoSEQ multiplex PCR, yet TCRdb's version contains in-frame clones alone and is incomplete. Of approximately 150,000 clones in the sample, about 80% were seen once. Material for sequencing was PBMCs. The receptors here all came from a woman between 50 and 59 years old in good health and CMV-seronegative.

This chain connects TRBV9 to TRBJ2-1; 12 bases line up with TRBD1. Germline V gene sequence: CDR1 SGDLS, CDR2 YYNGEE. The CDR3 runs 16 residues. Unmatched junction bases numbered 11, after V lost 5 bases and J lost 8 bases. The CDR3 DNA sequence: TGTGCCAGCAGTGTCGGGGGACAGGGGGCTATCTATGAGCAGTTCTTC. It yields the protein CASSVGGQGAIYEQFF.

V gene TRBV5-4 combines with J gene TRBJ2-3; possible D gene TRBD2, 5 bases. The CDR3 is 16 amino acids. Germline V CDR1 and CDR2: SGHNT, YYREEE (reference sequence). The V and J ends lost 3 bases and 2 bases respectively, with 16 bases between them. CDR3 sequence (DNA): TGTGCCAGCAGCTACCCCGTTCCGGGGTCCACAGATACGCAGTATTTT. It codes for CASSYPVPGSTDTQYF.

The rearrangement joins TRBV5-1 to TRBJ2-7; the match to TRBD1 covers 8 bases. The CDR3 extends over 14 amino acids. In germline, CDR1 is SGHRS, CDR2 YFSETQ. V was pared by 6 bases and J by 1 base, with 6 bases of the junction left unmatched. CDR3 bases: TGCGCCAGCACGACAACAGGGGGGTCCTACGAGCAGTACTTC. Translating gives CASTTTGGSYEQYF.

The rearrangement joins TRBV4-3 to TRBJ2-1; 16 bases map to TRBD2. Germline-derived CDR1 and CDR2 are LGHNA and YSLEER. V was pared by 3 bases and J by 5 bases, with 7 bases of the junction left unmatched. The CDR3 sequence is 18 residues long. The CDR3 sequence is CASSQGLAGGPRHNEQFF. CDR3 bases: TGCGCCAGCAGCCAGGGACTAGCGGGAGGGCCGCGGCACAATGAGCAGTTCTTC.

This clone has more than one count but fewer than ten. V and J are TRBV30 and TRBJ2-7, with D uncertain. There are 13 residues in the CDR3. From germline, CDR1 is GTSNPN and CDR2 SVGIG (reference sequence). The germline V and J ends were trimmed by 0 bases and 0 bases, with 6 bases remaining between them. The CDR3 DNA follows: TGTGCCTGGAGTGTACTGGTCTCCTACGAGCAGTACTTC. Its translation is CAWSVLVSYEQYF.

The chain employs TRBV23-1 and TRBJ2-5; TRBD2 matches at 11 bases. TRBV23-1 is classed as an ORF, of uncertain function. Trimming took 0 bases from V and 4 from J; bases not matched to a gene: 7. The CDR3 totals 17 residues. CDR3: CASSQSLAGGQGETQYF. The CDR3 DNA is TGCGCCAGCAGTCAATCGCTAGCGGGGGGCCAGGGAGAGACCCAGTACTTC.

The chain combines TRBV28 with TRBJ2-1; TRBD2 matches at 14 bases. Per the germline V gene, CDR1 is MDHEN and CDR2 is SYDVKM. The V and J ends lost 5 bases and 8 bases, in that order; junction bases with no gene match: 5. The length of the CDR3 is 15 residues. CDR3 nucleotide sequence: TGTGCCAGCAGTCCCGGACTAGCGGGAGGATATGAGCAGTTCTTC. It encodes CASSPGLAGGYEQFF.

This chain links TRBV9 with TRBJ2-1, with 9 bases identical to TRBD2. The CDR3 runs to 17 residues. Germline V lookup: CDR1 SGDLS, CDR2 YYNGEE. J gave up 9 bases and V 3 bases, and 16 bases lay outside the gene matches. The CDR3 protein is CASSAYAGTSPRGEQFF. For the CDR3, the DNA is TGTGCCAGCAGCGCCTACGCCGGGACTAGCCCCCGGGGTGAGCAGTTCTTC.